This T cell receptor (beta chain) appears in the sequencing data of a study of blood T cell repertoires in COVID-19. Across the whole study: The United States, Italy and Spain provided the acute and convalescent COVID-19 samples. T cells, B-cell-depleted T cells, or PBMCs supplied cDNA or gDNA.

The CDR3 runs 15 residues. V shed 7 bases, J shed 0 bases, and the junction held 6 bases outside the gene matches. Germline lookup yields CDR1 MNHEY and CDR2 SVGAGI. In the authors' methods: For nucleated cells, counts were estimated from reference gene primer amplification. Generated by immunoSEQ multiplex PCR, the TCRdb table keeps only in-frame clones and is missing some. For V, J and clone size, that table is used; D and trimming come from the DNA. The sample holds approximately 240,000 clones; 88% are singletons and the top ten take around 2.2%. The receptor was isolated from a woman in her 40s who had recovered from COVID-19. Sequenced: peripheral blood. The chain joins TRBV6-5 to TRBJ2-7; 10 bases are shared with TRBD1. In DNA, the CDR3 is TGTGCCAGCACTAAGGGACAGGGGCTCTCCTACGAGCAGTACTTC. It specifies CASTKGQGLSYEQYF.